The 7 T cell receptor beta chains in this list originate from one sample, sequenced in a study of T-cell reconstitution after alpha-beta-depleted transplantation in children. Using unique molecular identifiers, the investigators prepared the TCRbeta library. TCRdb redid the calling of the PCR reads with MiXCR, one entry per CDR3 protein. The sample contains 200,000 to 250,000 distinct CDR3 sequences, around 9.5% of which appear only once. This specimen was PBMCs from the stem cell graft donor, taken from the stem cell graft. These receptors all stem from a human donor who donated a stem cell graft to a child with acute lymphoblastic leukemia.

This clonotype was picked up many times. The chain combines TRBV5-1 with TRBJ2-7, with TRBD2 identical over 7 bases. V was clipped by 4 bases and J by 2 bases; unmatched bases: 3. The CDR3 has 13 amino acids. From germline, CDR1 is SGHRS and CDR2 YFSETQ. This CDR3 is CASSREGAYEQYF. The CDR3 DNA sequence: TGCGCCAGCAGCAGGGAGGGTGCCTACGAGCAGTACTTC.

This clonotype was recorded a few times. The V call is TRBV29-1, the J call TRBJ2-7; D not certain. The germline gives CDR1 SQVTM, CDR2 ANQGSEA. Trimming removed 7 bases at V and 3 bases at J, with 10 bases between. This CDR3 is built from 11 residues. The CDR3 here is CSGELDYEQYF. CDR3 bases: TGCAGCGGGGAATTAGACTACGAGCAGTACTTC.

The sample holds many counts of this clonotype. The V call is TRBV4-2, the J call TRBJ2-5, with D perhaps matching TRBD1 (6 bases). V was clipped by 1 base and J by 4 bases, with 16 bases between them. Germline V lookup: CDR1 LGHNA, CDR2 YNFKEQ. The CDR3 consists of 16 residues. The CDR3 here is CASSQGGGFFGETQYF. The DNA of the CDR3 is TGTGCCAGCAGCCAAGGAGGGGGTTTTTTTGGAGAGACCCAGTACTTC.

The rearrangement uses TRBV7-9 and TRBJ2-5; TRBD2 might be the D (5 bases). Germline CDR1 reads SEHNR; CDR2 reads FQNEAQ (reference sequence). Trimming pared 3 bases from V and 4 bases from J, leaving 9 bases between. This CDR3 contains 13 residues. CDR3 coding DNA: TGTGCCAGCAGCTTCGAGGGTGGAGAGACCCAGTACTTC. Its translation: CASSFEGGETQYF. Complete variable domain (other parts from reference TRBV7-9 and TRBJ2-5): DTGVSQNPRHKITKRGQNVTFRCDPISEHNRLYWYRQTLGQGPEFLTYFQNEAQLEKSRLLSDRFSAERPKGSFSTLEIQRTEQGDSAMYLCASSFEGGETQYFGPGTRLLVL.

This clonotype was observed many times. The gene calls are TRBV5-4 and TRBJ2-1; 7 nucleotides agree with TRBD2. Trimming took 4 bases from V and 4 from J; bases not matched to a gene: 11. The CDR3 spans 16 residues. The germline V gene encodes CDR1 SGHNT and CDR2 YYREEE (reference sequence). CDR3 amino acids: CASSPRASGTYNEQFF. CDR3 sequence (DNA): TGTGCCAGCAGCCCGCGCGCTAGCGGAACTTACAATGAGCAGTTCTTC.

The chain is built from TRBV27 and TRBJ1-2, with D perhaps TRBD1 (6 bases). CDR3 length equals 14 residues. V shed 0 bases and J shed 5 bases, with 10 bases lying between them. From germline, CDR1 is MNHEY and CDR2 SMNVEV (reference sequence). The chain's CDR3 is CASSLSPGDYGYTF. CDR3 bases: TGTGCCAGCAGTTTATCGCCAGGGGATTATGGCTACACCTTC.

CDR3 region: CASRGGAGANVLTF. The CDR3 region has the DNA TGTGCCAGCAGAGGCGGGGCTGGGGCCAACGTCCTGACTTTC. The chain couples TRBV2 to TRBJ2-6; D might be TRBD2 (6 bases). This CDR3 region has 14 residues. Trimming stripped 6 bases from V and 2 bases from J, with 8 bases between. Germline-derived CDR1 and CDR2 are SNHLY and FYNNEI.